This entry describes one TCR beta chain. Antigen specificity is unknown. Original processing notes: With immunoSEQ giving junction-only sequences and no quality scores, filtering differed. TCRdb's copy holds only in-frame clones and misses some; the assay was immunoSEQ multiplex PCR. The V and J calls and clone size were taken over from that table, and D and trimming were inferred from the DNA. Here the sample spans some 1.5 million clones, 96% being singletons. This sample is drawn from a study of shared clonotypes between healthy human individuals. General observations from the study: Larger estimated richness was generally seen in naive subsets than in memory subsets.

The germline CDR1 and CDR2 sequences are SEHNR and FQNEAQ (reference sequence). Germline trimming cut 5 bases from V and 0 bases from J; bases unmatched to any gene: 6. CDR3 length equals 17 residues. This sequence was found in a man under 40 in good health. V and J are TRBV7-9 and TRBJ2-7; TRBD2 aligns across 14 bases. The source material was naive CD4+ T cells sorted from blood. Subset defined: CD45RA+ positively selected. CDR3 DNA: TGTGCCAGCAGCCCGACTAGCGGGAGGGCCGGCTCCTACGAGCAGTACTTC. Encoded protein: CASSPTSGRAGSYEQYF.